The clone carrying this TCR beta chain has more than one count but fewer than ten. Its target is unknown. Here immunoSEQ multiplex PCR was the method, and the copy in TCRdb shows in-frame clones only, minus some. The table records about 13,000 clones, 60% to 75% of them present only once. Checkpoint therapy with ipilimumab 1 mg/kg began 14 to 28 days after transplant. Patients received nivolumab 3 mg/kg at weeks 1, 4, 7, 10, then fortnightly to week 26. These data come from a study of ipilimumab plus nivolumab after autologous stem cell transplantation. For the study at large: Median doses per patient: about 5 ipilimumab, under ten nivolumab.

Study-wide results and limits: Authors suggest TCR repertoire, Treg phenotype and gut microbiota support further study.

This CDR3 is 13 amino acids long. Trimming pared 9 bases from V and 7 bases from J, leaving 16 bases between. Germline CDR1 and CDR2: WNHNN and SYGVQD (reference sequence). This receptor was taken from a male donor with diffuse large B-cell lymphoma. The sample here was PBMCs, taken in a trial of ipilimumab plus nivolumab as post-transplant consolidation. This chain connects TRBV10-1 to TRBJ1-5, with D tentatively TRBD1 (5 bases). The CDR3 sequence is CASPPRGDQPQHF. CDR3 DNA: TGCGCCAGTCCCCCCCGAGGGGACCAGCCCCAGCATTTT.